This TCR beta chain was recorded in a study of blood T cell repertoires in COVID-19. Measured with immunoSEQ multiplex PCR; TCRdb has only the in-frame clones, and not every one. Among about 90,000 clones listed, over 80% were seen once. The CDR3 length is 15 residues. The V gene end was trimmed by 2 bases and the J gene end by 5 bases; junction bases not matched to a gene: 8. The germline gives CDR1 PRHDT, CDR2 FYEKMQ (reference sequence). The TCR sequence derives from an older woman with active COVID-19. The sequenced material came from peripheral blood. This chain links TRBV13 with TRBJ2-7; 8 positions match TRBD2. In DNA, the CDR3 is TGTGCCAGCAGCTTAATAGGAGGACTAGCCCACGAGCAGTACTTC. Translating it yields CASSLIGGLAHEQYF.